The 29 T cell receptor beta chains presented below share a single source sample, sequenced in a study of molecular identifiers for immune sequencing clone quantification. TCRdb used MiXCR to reprocess the PCR reads, holding one entry per CDR3 protein. The sample includes some 580,000 distinct CDR3 sequences, 25% of them seen just once. The source material was naive CD8+ T cells from blood, with Jurkat cell RNA spiked in. Subset reported: FACS-sorted CD8+CD4-CCR7+CD45RA+ naive T cells. These receptors were obtained from a human donor in good health. Some libraries in this study had Jurkat cell RNA spiked in.

The chain couples TRBV6-5 to TRBJ2-1, with 8 bases that match TRBD1. Trimming removed 7 bases from V and 8 bases from J; junction bases left unmatched: 7. The CDR3 length is 13 residues. The germline CDR1 and CDR2 sequences are MNHEY and SVGAGI. CDR3: CASNFRQGYEQFF. CDR3 in DNA: TGTGCCAGCAATTTCAGACAGGGGTATGAGCAGTTCTTC.

This sequence joins TRBV20-1 and TRBJ2-5; 11 bases are a match to TRBD2. V lost 0 bases, J lost 5 bases, and 8 bases stayed unmatched. The germline V gene has CDR1 DFQATT and CDR2 SNEGSKA (reference sequence). The CDR3 contains 16 residues. The CDR3 loop is CSAREGLAAVRETQYF. The DNA for the CDR3 is TGCAGTGCTAGAGAGGGACTAGCGGCGGTCCGGGAGACCCAGTACTTC.

To note about this clonotype: A much larger clone sits a single nucleotide away, making a read error possible. This sequence joins TRBV27 and TRBJ2-6; D ambiguous. The V end was cut by 4 bases, the J end by 4 bases, with 14 bases between. From germline, CDR1 is MNHEY and CDR2 SMNVEV (reference sequence). The CDR3 is 16 residues long. The CDR3 loop reads CASSSMLVSGANVLTF. CDR3 DNA sequence: TGTGCCAGCAGTTCGATGCTAGTTTCCGGGGCCAACGTCCTGACTTTC.

V and J are TRBV7-9 and TRBJ2-1; TRBD2 matches at 9 bases. The length of the CDR3 is 19 residues. The germline gives CDR1 SEHNR, CDR2 FQNEAQ (reference sequence). The V segment lost 5 bases and the J segment 9 bases; nucleotides outside the gene matches: 23. Written as DNA, the CDR3 is TGTGCCAGCAGCACACCCCTTGGGCGGGAGGGCCTCTTGTATAGTGAGCAGTTCTTC. It encodes CASSTPLGREGLLYSEQFF.

With respect to this clonotype: A read error is possible here, since a much larger clone lies one base away. The CDR3 is CASSHRTSGHTDTQYF. Here the CDR3 DNA reads TGCGCCAGCAGCCACCGGACTAGCGGTCACACAGATACGCAGTATTTT. The rearrangement joins TRBV4-3 to TRBJ2-3, with 10 positions matching TRBD2. CDR1 and CDR2 (germline): LGHNA, YSLEER. V lost 3 bases to trimming and J lost 2 bases; unmatched junction nucleotides: 5. The CDR3 is made up of 16 amino acids.

The rearrangement links TRBV5-4 to TRBJ2-5; possibly TRBD1 for D (6 bases). This CDR3 is 14 amino acids long. Germline-derived CDR1 and CDR2 are SGHNT and YYREEE (reference sequence). Trimming removed 3 bases at V and 9 bases at J, with 18 bases between. The CDR3 DNA reads as TGTGCCAGCAGCTGGGGGCGTAATCTGGCGCCCCAGTACTTC. It encodes CASSWGRNLAPQYF.

A few counts support this clonotype. The chain employs TRBV11-2 and TRBJ2-7; possibly TRBD2 for D (6 bases). There are 17 residues in the CDR3. Germline V gives CDR1 SGHAT, CDR2 FQNNGV. With 5 bases removed from V and 2 bases from J, the gap between germline ends came to 22 bases. The CDR3 here is CASSLPEGGGVAYEQYF. CDR3 bases: TGTGCCAGCAGCCTTCCCGAGGGAGGCGGGGTGGCCTACGAGCAGTACTTC.

On this clonotype itself: A junction boundary mismatches the germline segment, possibly from a read error. The CDR3 region has the DNA TGTGCCAGCAGCTCGAGCTTCGGGACTAGTAGCGGTGAGTCCTACAATGAGCAGTCCTTC. It is translated as CASSSSFGTSSGESYNEQSF. The V and J genes are TRBV7-9 and TRBJ2-1, with 8 bases lining up with TRBD2. The CDR3 covers 20 residues. Germline lookup yields CDR1 SEHNR and CDR2 FQNEAQ (reference sequence).

This chain uses TRBV4-3 with TRBJ2-1; 8 bases line up with TRBD1. With 0 bases clipped from V and 6 bases from J, the junction kept 7 bases outside the gene matches. The CDR3 has 16 amino acids. The germline V gene has CDR1 LGHNA and CDR2 YSLEER. Here the CDR3 reads CASSQDLETGANEQFF. The CDR3 nucleotides are TGCGCCAGCAGCCAAGATCTGGAGACAGGGGCCAATGAGCAGTTCTTC.

As for this clonotype: Being one base from a much bigger clone, this may be a read error. The chain uses TRBV14 and TRBJ2-7, with TRBD2 matching over 7 bases. This CDR3 spans 15 amino acids. In germline, CDR1 is SGHDN, CDR2 FVKESK. CDR3 sequence reads: CACSQYGRTTYEQYF. The CDR3 DNA sequence: TGTGCCTGCAGCCAATACGGGAGGACTACCTACGAGCAGTACTTC. The variable domain in full, with the rest retrieved from reference TRBV14 and TRBJ2-7, is EAGVTQFPSHSVIEKGQTVTLRCDPISGHDNLYWYRRVMGKEIKFLLHFVKESKQDESGMPNNRFLAERTGGTYSTLKVQPAELEDSGVYFCACSQYGRTTYEQYFGPGTRLTVT.

This clonotype has ten or more counts. The chain carries TRBV7-2 and TRBJ2-7, with D uncertain. Trimming pared 4 bases from V and 4 bases from J, leaving 11 bases between. The CDR3 consists of 13 residues. CDR1 and CDR2 (germline): SGHTA, FQGNSA. The CDR3 loop reads CASSSLPAYEQYF. CDR3 DNA: TGTGCCAGCAGCTCTTTACCTGCGTACGAGCAGTACTTC.

In this sample, this clonotype turned up many times. V is TRBV7-2 and J is TRBJ2-6; D not certain. V was clipped by 2 bases and J by 7 bases, with 9 bases between them. The length of the CDR3 is 14 residues. In germline, CDR1 is SGHTA, CDR2 FQGNSA. CDR3 region: CASSLFLGANVLTF. For the CDR3, the DNA is TGTGCCAGCAGCTTATTTTTAGGAGCCAACGTCCTGACTTTC.

The sample holds a few counts of this clonotype. The V and J genes are TRBV28 and TRBJ1-2; tentative D call: TRBD1 (5 bases). V was cut by 2 bases and J by 7 bases, with 8 bases left in between. The CDR3 length is 12 residues. CDR1 MDHEN and CDR2 SYDVKM come from the germline V gene. The CDR3 sequence: CASSLGGVGYTF. CDR3 in DNA: TGTGCCAGCAGTTTAGGGGGTGTTGGCTACACCTTC.

This clonotype has more than one count but fewer than ten. This chain links TRBV15 with TRBJ2-7; no clear D. The V end was cut by 3 bases, the J end by 0 bases, with 9 bases between. Germline CDR1 and CDR2: LNHNV and YYDKDF (reference sequence). CDR3 length equals 14 residues. DNA of the CDR3: TGTGCCACCAGCAGCGTGGATAGCTCCTACGAGCAGTACTTC. Its protein is CATSSVDSSYEQYF.

This chain uses TRBV7-9 with TRBJ2-2; D remains ambiguous. V lost 1 base and J lost 2, with 8 bases in between. The germline V gene encodes CDR1 SEHNR and CDR2 FQNEAQ (reference sequence). This CDR3 comprises 15 residues. The CDR3 bases are TGTGCCAGCAGCTTAGTGGTAGGAAACACCGGGGAGCTGTTTTTT. Amino acid sequence: CASSLVVGNTGELFF.

This clonotype was found a few times. V usage is TRBV11-2 and J usage is TRBJ2-1; TRBD2 might be the D (5 bases). The CDR3 contains 13 residues. V dropped 7 bases and J dropped 0 bases, with 7 bases sitting between them. Germline V gene sequence: CDR1 SGHAT, CDR2 FQNNGV. The CDR3 sequence: CASKAVSYNEQFF. In DNA, the CDR3 is TGTGCCAGCAAAGCGGTCTCCTACAATGAGCAGTTCTTC.

This chain connects TRBV27 to TRBJ2-5; TRBD2 aligns across 14 bases. Germline V CDR1 and CDR2: MNHEY, SMNVEV (reference sequence). V was clipped by 5 bases and J by 1 base; unmatched bases: 3. The CDR3 is 16 amino acids. The CDR3 DNA is TGTGCCAGCAGTCCGGGACTAGCGGGGGCCCAAGAGACCCAGTACTTC. Translation: CASSPGLAGAQETQYF.

The chain recombines TRBV7-9 with TRBJ2-1; 12 nucleotides align to TRBD2. The J segment lost 0 bases and the V segment lost 6 bases, leaving 12 bases of the junction unmatched. CDR3 length: 19 amino acids. Per germline, CDR1 SEHNR and CDR2 FQNEAQ (reference sequence). CDR3 DNA: TGTGCCAGCAGTCCTGGACTAGCGGGGATAGAAAGCTCCTACAATGAGCAGTTCTTC. Protein product: CASSPGLAGIESSYNEQFF.

This clonotype was picked up many times. This chain connects TRBV30 to TRBJ1-5, with D perhaps TRBD1 (6 bases). Trimming shortened V by 4 bases and J by 0 bases, and 13 bases separated the two germline ends. The CDR3 is 15 residues long. Germline V lookup: CDR1 GTSNPN, CDR2 SVGIG (reference sequence). Here the CDR3 DNA reads TGTGCCTGGACTTCAGGGGAGGGTAGCAATCAGCCCCAGCATTTT. This gives the protein CAWTSGEGSNQPQHF. The whole variable domain, filled in from reference TRBV30 and TRBJ1-5, reads SQTIHQWPATLVQPVGSPLSLECTVEGTSNPNLYWYRQAAGRGLQLLFYSVGIGQISSEVPQNLSASRPQDRQFILSSKKLLLSDSGFYLCAWTSGEGSNQPQHFGDGTRLSIL.

This clonotype has only a few counts. CDR3 sequence: CASSQPGQDYEQYF. CDR3 DNA: TGTGCCAGCAGCCAACCTGGACAGGACTACGAGCAGTACTTC. The chain is built from TRBV27 and TRBJ2-7; 7 nucleotides line up with TRBD1. V was pared by 6 bases and J by 3 bases, with 8 bases of the junction left unmatched. The V gene's germline CDR1 is MNHEY and CDR2 SMNVEV (reference sequence). The CDR3 covers 14 residues.

In its sample, this clonotype was seen many times. This sequence joins TRBV5-1 and TRBJ2-7; 7 nucleotides line up with TRBD1. CDR1 and CDR2 from the germline V gene are SGHRS and YFSETQ. V was clipped by 4 bases and J by 5 bases; unmatched bases: 12. The length of the CDR3 is 15 residues. This CDR3 reads CASSPSRATGDEQYF. Here the CDR3 DNA reads TGCGCCAGCAGCCCGTCCAGGGCAACAGGGGACGAGCAGTACTTC.

Note on this clonotype: Just one base apart from a much larger clone, this may be a read error. The gene calls are TRBV27 and TRBJ2-7, with D uncertain. CDR3 length equals 13 residues. In germline, CDR1 is MNHEY, CDR2 SMNVEV (reference sequence). Written as DNA, the CDR3 is TGTGCCAGCAGTTTATCTCAGGCGCACGAGCGGTACTTC. Amino acids: CASSLSQAHERYF.

This chain joins TRBV21-1 and TRBJ2-5; no check of the table's D call, TRBD1, against the DNA was made. TRBV21-1 represents a pseudogene. The CDR3 is 12 amino acids. CDR3 region: CARGQPEWAQYF. CDR3 coding DNA: TGTGCCAGGGGACAGCCAGAGTGGGCCCAGTACTTC.

About this clonotype itself: A read error may be the cause here, since a much bigger clone is one base away. This rearrangement joins TRBV19 to TRBJ1-4; a possible D gene is TRBD1 (6 bases). Trimming pared 5 bases from V and 2 bases from J, leaving 18 bases between. Germline CDR1 is LNHDA and CDR2 is SQIVND (reference sequence). This CDR3 is built from 17 residues. CDR3 DNA sequence: TGTGCCAGTAGTCTCCCGACAGGAGATTGGACTAATGAAAAACTGTTTTTT. The encoded protein is CASSLPTGDWTNEKLFF.

Ten or more counts support this clonotype. The junction differs from germline at one of its ends, possibly a read error. The chain is built from TRBV18 and TRBJ2-7; 11 bases agree with TRBD1. The germline V gene encodes CDR1 KGHSH and CDR2 LQKENI. The CDR3 is 14 residues long. The CDR3: CASSPGQGAYEQYF. CDR3 DNA sequence: TGCGCCAGCAGCCCGGGACAGGGGGCCTACGAGCAGTACTTC.

CDR3 sequence: CASSRGATYEQYF. The CDR3 DNA sequence: TGTGCCAGCAGCCGGGGAGCCACGTACGAGCAGTACTTC. The rearrangement uses TRBV11-2 and TRBJ2-7; tentative D call: TRBD2 (5 bases). The V gene lost 5 bases and the J gene lost 4 bases, with 12 bases spanning the gap. Germline V gene data show CDR1 as SGHAT and CDR2 as FQNNGV. The length of the CDR3 is 13 residues.

In regard to this clonotype: A much more abundant neighbour one base away suggests this may be a read error. The genes are TRBV10-2 and TRBJ2-3; the match to TRBD2 covers 8 bases. The CDR3 consists of 18 residues. The ends lost 3 bases at V and 4 bases at J; junction bases unmatched: 15. The germline V gene has CDR1 WSHSY and CDR2 SAAADI. The CDR3 reads CASSEGPSGPTSPDTQYF. CDR3 nucleotide sequence: TGCGCCAGCAGTGAAGGCCCTAGCGGGCCAACTAGCCCAGATACGCAGTATTTT.

Only a few counts were recorded for this clonotype. A much larger clone differs by one base, so this may be a read error. The chain has TRBV4-3 and TRBJ2-6; 11 bases align to TRBD1. This CDR3 is built from 17 residues. Per germline, CDR1 LGHNA and CDR2 YSLEER. Here the CDR3 DNA reads TGCGCCAGCAGCACCGGGACAGGGGGTTCTGGGGCCAACATCCTGACTTTC. It encodes CASSTGTGGSGANILTF.

This rearrangement joins TRBV10-2 to TRBJ2-3; 9 bases match TRBD1. V was pared by 4 bases and J by 2 bases, with 7 bases of the junction left unmatched. CDR3 length: 16 amino acids. Germline-derived CDR1 and CDR2 are WSHSY and SAAADI. The CDR3 protein is CASSAGTGKDTDTQYF. DNA for the CDR3: TGCGCCAGCAGTGCCGGGACAGGGAAGGACACAGATACGCAGTATTTT.